This section outlines one TCR beta chain sequence together with its context. Using immunoSEQ multiplex PCR, the repertoire was profiled, and TCRdb retains in-frame clones only, with some absent. Of approximately 200,000 clones listed, approximately 95% are singletons. These data come from a study of T cell responses to AZD1222 COVID-19 vaccine. Sequences were derived from peripheral blood, sampled 28 days after the second AZD1222 dose. The clonotype originates from an adult who received the AZD1222 COVID-19 vaccine.

As DNA, the CDR3 is TGTGCCAGCGGAGGGGGCTACGAGCAGTACTTC. It translates to CASGGGYEQYF. The chain is built from TRBV7-9 and TRBJ2-7; D may be TRBD1 or TRBD2 (6 bases each). V dropped 8 bases and J dropped 3 bases, with 8 bases sitting between them. CDR1 and CDR2 from the germline V gene are SEHNR and FQNEAQ (reference sequence). The CDR3 totals 11 residues.